This TCR beta chain was recovered during a study of PD-1 blockade in mismatch repair-deficient tumors. Notes on the study in general: After pembrolizumab, tumor-resident clones rose rapidly, then generally contracted before radiologic responses.

The protocol was immunoSEQ multiplex PCR, while the TCRdb copy is restricted to in-frame clones and leaves out a portion. The sample records approximately 63,000 clones, approximately 89% being singletons. As for this clone: What it recognizes is unknown.

All patients were mismatch repair deficient, assessed by either PCR or immunohistochemistry. Sequenced here: peripheral blood, sampled 52 weeks after starting pembrolizumab. This clonotype originated in an adult with mismatch repair-deficient cancer.

CDR3 protein: CSVVPVRDYGYTF. CDR3 bases: TGCAGCGTTGTCCCGGTACGTGACTATGGCTACACCTTC. The V and J genes are TRBV29-1 and TRBJ1-2; no definite D call. The ends were cut back, 4 bases at V and 3 bases at J, with 12 bases in the middle. This CDR3 is built from 13 residues. Germline V CDR1 and CDR2: SQVTM, ANQGSEA.